This section outlines one T cell receptor (beta chain) sequence together with its context. Sequencing used immunoSEQ multiplex PCR; TCRdb keeps in-frame clones, though not all of them. The profile shows 65,000 to 75,000 clones, roughly four fifths of them singletons. The CDR3 loop spans 14 amino acids. CDR1 is SGHAT, CDR2 FQDESV, per germline (reference sequence). With 4 bases removed from V and 4 bases from J, the gap between germline ends came to 10 bases. The data were taken from a study of blood T cell repertoires in COVID-19. Sequenced input: peripheral blood. This clonotype originated in a man aged 65 to 79 with acute or convalescent COVID-19. The chain has TRBV11-1 and TRBJ1-4; D gene unclear. The CDR3 DNA is TGTGCCAGCAGCTCGATGGAGGGTAATGAAAAACTGTTTTTT. Encoded protein: CASSSMEGNEKLFF. Full variable domain (rest looked up from reference TRBV11-1 and TRBJ1-4): EAEVAQSPRYKITEKSQAVAFWCDPISGHATLYWYRQILGQGPELLVQFQDESVVDDSQLPKDRFSAERLKGVDSTLKIQPAELGDSAMYLCASSSMEGNEKLFFGSGTQLSVL.